This TCR beta chain appears in the sequencing data of a study of regulatory T cells in long-lasting Graves disease. Arm-PCR with iRepertoire HTBI primers amplified the CDR3 regions for these TCR beta libraries. TCRdb passed the multiplex PCR reads through MiXCR, listing each CDR3 protein once. The sample carries around 480,000 distinct CDR3 sequences, 15% to 20% recorded once. The sample's time point: newly diagnosed GD, antithyroid drugs for less than 3 months. From RNA extracted from PBMCs, the TCR library was made. Trimming removed 2 bases from V and 8 bases from J, with 16 bases in between. In germline, CDR1 is MGHRA, CDR2 YSYEKL. The CDR3 is 15 amino acids. This clonotype was seen a few times. These same records also appear under a second study, on T cells in Graves' hyperthyroidism and ophthalmopathy. According to that study: RT-PCR in the first round (using the HTBI primer set) targeted the TCR CDR3.

The clonotype originates from a woman aged 40 to 65 with Graves disease. The chain carries TRBV4-1 and TRBJ2-1; D is perhaps TRBD1 or TRBD2 (5 bases each). The sample was peripheral blood mononuclear cells (PBMCs), taken at new diagnosis, from a patient treated with antithyroid drugs. The CDR3 loop is CASSQIGGVEDEQFF. DNA for the CDR3: TGCGCCAGCAGCCAAATTGGGGGAGTGGAAGATGAGCAGTTCTTC.